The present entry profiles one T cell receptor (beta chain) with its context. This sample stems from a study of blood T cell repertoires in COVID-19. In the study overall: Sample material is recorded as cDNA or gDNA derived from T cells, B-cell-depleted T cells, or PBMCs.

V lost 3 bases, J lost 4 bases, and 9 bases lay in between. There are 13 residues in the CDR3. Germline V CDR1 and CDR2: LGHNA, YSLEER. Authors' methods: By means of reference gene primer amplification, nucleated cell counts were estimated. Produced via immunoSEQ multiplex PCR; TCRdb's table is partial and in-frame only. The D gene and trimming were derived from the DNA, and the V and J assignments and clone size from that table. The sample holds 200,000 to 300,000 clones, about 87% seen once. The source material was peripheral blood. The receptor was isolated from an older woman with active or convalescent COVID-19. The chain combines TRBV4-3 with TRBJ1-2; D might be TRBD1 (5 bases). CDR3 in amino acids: CASSHRVGYGYTF. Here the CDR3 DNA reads TGCGCCAGCAGCCACAGGGTGGGCTATGGCTACACCTTC.